The rows below give T cell receptor beta chains drawn from one sample of a study of PD-1 blockade in classical Hodgkin lymphoma. Libraries were prepared by immunoSEQ multiplex PCR; TCRdb keeps only in-frame clonotypes and omits some of them. The sample records more than 20,000 clones, about four fifths being singletons. This specimen was peripheral blood mononuclear cells (PBMCs), taken before the second cycle of nivolumab. These receptors were taken from a human donor with classical Hodgkin lymphoma. The CDR3 runs from the conserved cysteine through the conserved F or W. D genes are given only for firm matches. Only some rows state a clone size, as once, few, many or a class for expanded clones.

clone size,V gene,D gene,J gene,CDR3 protein,CDR3 DNA
.,TRBV5-1,.,TRBJ1-1,CASSLAEGTEAFF,TGCGCCAGCAGCTTGGCCGAGGGGACTGAAGCTTTCTTT
.,TRBV7-6,.,TRBJ2-2,CASSSTRVRDTGELFF,TGTGCCAGCAGCTCCACCAGGGTCCGGGACACCGGGGAGCTGTTTTTT
.,TRBV5-1,.,TRBJ2-5,CASSLAGSGQRETQYF,TGCGCCAGCAGCTTGGCCGGGTCAGGCCAACGGGAGACCCAGTACTTC
.,TRBV4-1,.,TRBJ1-6,CASSQDSGRHQTNNSPLHF,TGCGCCAGCAGCCAAGATTCGGGCAGGCATCAGACAAATAATTCACCCCTCCACTTT
.,TRBV2,.,TRBJ1-5,CASSELGRTSNQPQHF,TGTGCCAGCAGTGAACTGGGCAGGACAAGCAATCAGCCCCAGCATTTT
few,TRBV6-1,.,TRBJ1-4,CASSPVGEGVKLFF,TGTGCCAGCAGCCCCGTCGGGGAGGGGGTCAAACTGTTTTTT
.,TRBV5-1,TRBD1,TRBJ2-5,CASSLRTGVETQYF,TGCGCCAGCAGCTTGAGGACAGGGGTGGAGACCCAGTACTTC
.,TRBV7-2,.,TRBJ2-7,CASSLAWQDYEQYF,TGTGCCAGCAGCTTAGCTTGGCAGGACTACGAGCAGTACTTC
.,TRBV4-1,.,TRBJ2-1,CASSQDRGAGGYKYNEQFF,TGCGCCAGCAGCCAAGATCGTGGCGCGGGTGGCTATAAATACAATGAGCAGTTCTTC
.,TRBV6-5,TRBD2,TRBJ2-1,CASSLGTSLDEQFF,TGTGCCAGCAGTCTCGGGACTAGCCTTGATGAGCAGTTCTTC
.,TRBV7-9,.,TRBJ2-3,CASSQKAQSTDTQYF,TGTGCCAGCAGCCAAAAGGCACAGAGCACAGATACGCAGTATTTT
.,TRBV4-3,.,TRBJ2-1,CASSQDSQSSYNEQFF,TGCGCCAGCAGCCAAGATAGTCAGAGCTCCTACAATGAGCAGTTCTTC
.,TRBV19,.,TRBJ2-7,CASLSSSYEQYF,TGTGCCAGCTTGTCCTCCTCCTACGAGCAGTACTTC
.,TRBV11-2,TRBD2,TRBJ2-1,CASSLDPGGADEQFF,TGTGCCAGCAGCTTAGATCCCGGGGGGGCCGATGAGCAGTTCTTC
.,TRBV2,.,TRBJ1-2,CASIPGFTNYGYTF,TGTGCCAGCATACCGGGGTTTACTAACTATGGCTACACCTTC
.,TRBV4-1,TRBD1,TRBJ2-5,CASSQAGTAQETQYF,TGCGCCAGCAGCCAAGCCGGGACAGCCCAAGAGACCCAGTACTTC
once,TRBV19,TRBD2,TRBJ2-2,CASCSGGTGELFF,TGTGCCAGTTGTAGCGGGGGAACCGGGGAGCTGTTTTTT
.,TRBV28,TRBD2,TRBJ2-5,CASRSGGEETQYF,TGTGCCAGCAGAAGCGGGGGGGAAGAGACCCAGTACTTC
few,TRBV6-5,.,TRBJ1-5,CASSSRRLTSNQPQHF,TGTGCCAGCAGTTCGAGGCGCCTCACAAGCAATCAGCCCCAGCATTTT
.,TRBV14,TRBD1,TRBJ2-4,CASSRGTGGTKNIQYF,TGTGCCAGCAGCCGTGGGACAGGGGGGACCAAAAACATTCAGTACTTC
.,TRBV14,TRBD1,TRBJ1-4,CASSQGRDRAYEKLFF,TGTGCCAGCAGCCAAGGAAGGGACAGGGCTTATGAAAAACTGTTTTTT
.,TRBV19,.,TRBJ2-3,CASSQFGWADTQYF,TGTGCCAGTAGCCAATTCGGGTGGGCAGATACGCAGTATTTT
.,TRBV10-3,TRBD1,TRBJ1-1,CASLPGGSNTEAFF,TGTGCCAGTCTTCCAGGGGGATCCAACACTGAAGCTTTCTTT
.,TRBV19,TRBD1,TRBJ1-2,CASIPQPGGAPYTF,TGTGCCAGTATTCCCCAGCCAGGGGGAGCCCCCTACACCTTC
.,TRBV5-1,.,TRBJ2-7,CASSLGRYEQYF,TGCGCCAGCAGCTTGGGCAGGTACGAGCAGTACTTC
.,TRBV5-1,TRBD2,TRBJ2-1,CASSSLAGYNEQFF,TGCGCCAGCAGCAGTCTAGCGGGTTATAATGAGCAGTTCTTC
.,TRBV30,TRBD2,TRBJ2-5,CAWSWTSGAAFQETQYF,TGTGCCTGGAGTTGGACTAGCGGGGCGGCCTTCCAAGAGACCCAGTACTTC
.,TRBV30,.,TRBJ1-6,CAEGGSYSPLHF,TGTGCGGAAGGGGGTAGTTATTCACCCCTCCACTTT
.,TRBV14,TRBD2,TRBJ2-1,CASSQDGGGRDYNEQFF,TGTGCCAGCAGCCAAGACGGGGGCGGGAGGGACTACAATGAGCAGTTCTTC
.,TRBV6-5,.,TRBJ1-2,CASKDGLSNYGYTF,TGTGCCAGCAAGGATGGCCTTTCTAACTATGGCTACACCTTC
.,TRBV19,.,TRBJ2-1,CASSPVGSLNEQFF,TGTGCCAGTAGCCCCGTTGGGAGTCTGAATGAGCAGTTCTTC
.,TRBV6-6,.,TRBJ2-2,CASRPGTANTGELFF,TGTGCCAGCAGACCCGGGACGGCGAACACCGGGGAGCTGTTTTTT
once,TRBV15,.,TRBJ2-3,CATSGGDTSTDTQYF,TGTGCCACCAGTGGCGGGGACACTAGCACAGATACGCAGTATTTT
once,TRBV7-2,.,TRBJ2-3,CASSSLNTQYF,TGTGCCAGCAGCTCCTTGAATACGCAGTATTTT
few,TRBV4-1,.,TRBJ1-1,CASSTTGIWNTEAFF,TGCGCCAGCAGCACAACAGGGATCTGGAACACTGAAGCTTTCTTT
.,TRBV5-4,.,TRBJ1-1,CASSHRQEGDTEAFF,TGTGCCAGCAGCCATAGACAGGAGGGGGACACTGAAGCTTTCTTT
.,TRBV6-5,.,TRBJ1-2,CASRISSNYGYTF,TGTGCCAGCAGGATAAGCAGTAACTATGGCTACACCTTC
.,TRBV5-6,.,TRBJ2-5,CASSLISGVTQETQYF,TGTGCCAGCAGCTTGATTTCCGGAGTAACACAAGAGACCCAGTACTTC
few,TRBV9,TRBD1,TRBJ2-7,CASSVGGQGSYEQYF,TGTGCCAGCAGCGTAGGGGGACAGGGGTCCTACGAGCAGTACTTC
.,TRBV27,.,TRBJ2-1,CASSTAKEEFF,TGTGCCAGCAGTACAGCCAAGGAGGAGTTCTTC
.,TRBV14,.,TRBJ2-2,CASSPTDEELFF,TGTGCCAGCAGCCCAACGGATGAGGAGCTGTTTTTT
.,TRBV14,.,TRBJ2-5,CASSQAGWSRETQYF,TGTGCCAGCAGCCAAGCAGGGTGGTCGCGGGAGACCCAGTACTTC
.,TRBV25-1,.,TRBJ2-4,CASSEFNSGSKNIQYF,TGTGCCAGCAGTGAATTTAATAGCGGTAGCAAAAACATTCAGTACTTC
.,TRBV5-1,.,TRBJ1-4,CASSLGGATNEKLFF,TGCGCCAGCAGCTTGGGTGGTGCAACTAATGAAAAACTGTTTTTT
.,TRBV7-9,TRBD1,TRBJ2-6,CASSLIRQGSWGANVLTF,TGTGCCAGCAGCTTGATCAGACAGGGGTCGTGGGGGGCCAACGTCCTGACTTTC
.,TRBV18,.,TRBJ2-4,CASSPSNIQYF,TGTGCCAGCTCACCAAGCAACATTCAGTACTTC
once,TRBV21-1,.,TRBJ2-1,CASVAAGGGGLDNEQFF,TGTGCCAGCGTCGCGGCAGGGGGTGGGGGGTTAGACAATGAGCAGTTCTTC
.,TRBV12-5,TRBD2,TRBJ2-1,CASGLVVARTSPLAVAYNEQFF,TGTGCTAGTGGTTTGGTGGTCGCCCGGACCAGCCCGCTAGCGGTGGCCTACAATGAGCAGTTCTTC
.,TRBV19,.,TRBJ1-5,CASSLQGRLSDQPQHF,TGTGCCAGTAGTTTACAGGGACGGCTTTCAGATCAGCCCCAGCATTTT
.,TRBV6-6,TRBD2,TRBJ2-5,CASRPTSGGLGETQYF,TGTGCCAGCAGGCCTACTAGCGGGGGGCTTGGAGAGACCCAGTACTTC
.,TRBV4-2,TRBD2,TRBJ2-2,CASSQTAGKNTGELFF,TGTGCCAGCAGCCAGACAGCGGGGAAGAACACCGGGGAGCTGTTTTTT
.,TRBV15,.,TRBJ1-3,CATSRDRAGSSGNTIYF,TGTGCCACCAGCAGAGATCGAGCAGGCAGCTCTGGAAACACCATATATTTT
.,TRBV11-2,.,TRBJ1-1,CASSLGYGGNTEAFF,TGTGCCAGCAGCTTAGGTTACGGCGGGAACACTGAAGCTTTCTTT